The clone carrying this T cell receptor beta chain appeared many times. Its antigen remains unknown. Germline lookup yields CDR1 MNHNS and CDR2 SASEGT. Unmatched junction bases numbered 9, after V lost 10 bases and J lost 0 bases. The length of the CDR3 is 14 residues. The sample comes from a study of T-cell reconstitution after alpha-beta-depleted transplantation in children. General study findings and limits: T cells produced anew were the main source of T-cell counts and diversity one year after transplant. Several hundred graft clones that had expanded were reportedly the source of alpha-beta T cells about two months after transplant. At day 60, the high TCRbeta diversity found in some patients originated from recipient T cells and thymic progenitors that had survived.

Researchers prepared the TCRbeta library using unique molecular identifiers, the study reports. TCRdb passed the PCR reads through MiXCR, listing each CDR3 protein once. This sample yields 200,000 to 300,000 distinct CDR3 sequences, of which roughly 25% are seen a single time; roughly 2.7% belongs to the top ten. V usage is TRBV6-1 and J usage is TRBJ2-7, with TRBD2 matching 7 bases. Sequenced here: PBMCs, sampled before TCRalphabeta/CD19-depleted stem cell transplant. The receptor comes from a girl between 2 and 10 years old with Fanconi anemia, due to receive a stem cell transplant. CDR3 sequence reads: CATNLADLSYEQYF. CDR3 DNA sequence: TGTGCCACCAACCTAGCGGACCTCTCCTACGAGCAGTACTTC.